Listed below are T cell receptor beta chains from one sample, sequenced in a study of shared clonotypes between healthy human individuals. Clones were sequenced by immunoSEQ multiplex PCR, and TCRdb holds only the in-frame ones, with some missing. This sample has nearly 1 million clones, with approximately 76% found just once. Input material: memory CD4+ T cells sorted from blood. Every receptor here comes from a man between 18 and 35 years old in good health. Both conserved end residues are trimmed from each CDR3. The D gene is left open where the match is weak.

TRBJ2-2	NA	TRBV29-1	SAQRGAGAGELF
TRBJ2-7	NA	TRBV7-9	ASSLPMGRDEQY
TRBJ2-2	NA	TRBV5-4	ASSFGLYTGELF
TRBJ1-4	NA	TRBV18	ASSSSQPGANEKLF
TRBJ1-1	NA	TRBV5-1	ASSLEGNTEAF
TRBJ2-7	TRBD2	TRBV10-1	ASSDSTSGSSQQY
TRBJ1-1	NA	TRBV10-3	AISLEGGTEAF
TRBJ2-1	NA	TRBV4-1	ASSQVLVHEQF
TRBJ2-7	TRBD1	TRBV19	ASSKKQGANYEQY
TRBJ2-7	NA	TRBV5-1	ASSLRTGTYEQY
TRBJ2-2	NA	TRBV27	ASSPVRTGELF
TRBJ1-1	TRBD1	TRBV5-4	ASSADRVGTEAF
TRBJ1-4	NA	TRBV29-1	SVSTGTTNEKLF
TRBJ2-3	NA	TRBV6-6	ASSPRGGGADTQY
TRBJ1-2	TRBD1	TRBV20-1	SASRDSGYT
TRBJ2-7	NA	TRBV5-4	ASSPGTFSYEQY
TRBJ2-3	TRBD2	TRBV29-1	SVVFAGGGTDTQY
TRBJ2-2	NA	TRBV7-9	ASSPGAGELF
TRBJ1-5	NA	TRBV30	AWSEVSGKAPQH
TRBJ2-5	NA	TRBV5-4	ASSYDRRETQY
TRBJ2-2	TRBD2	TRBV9	ASSGSGGRGPGELF
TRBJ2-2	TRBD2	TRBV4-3	ASTERASGSGELF
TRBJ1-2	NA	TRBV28	ASLLDVRNGYT
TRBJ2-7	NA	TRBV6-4	ASSDVDLRFRGYEQY
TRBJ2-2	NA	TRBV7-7	ASSSNPRSGELF
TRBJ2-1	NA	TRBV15	ATSRGGPSSYNEQF
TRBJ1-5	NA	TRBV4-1	ASSQEDSNQPQH
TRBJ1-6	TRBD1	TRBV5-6	ASSLRGGENSPLH